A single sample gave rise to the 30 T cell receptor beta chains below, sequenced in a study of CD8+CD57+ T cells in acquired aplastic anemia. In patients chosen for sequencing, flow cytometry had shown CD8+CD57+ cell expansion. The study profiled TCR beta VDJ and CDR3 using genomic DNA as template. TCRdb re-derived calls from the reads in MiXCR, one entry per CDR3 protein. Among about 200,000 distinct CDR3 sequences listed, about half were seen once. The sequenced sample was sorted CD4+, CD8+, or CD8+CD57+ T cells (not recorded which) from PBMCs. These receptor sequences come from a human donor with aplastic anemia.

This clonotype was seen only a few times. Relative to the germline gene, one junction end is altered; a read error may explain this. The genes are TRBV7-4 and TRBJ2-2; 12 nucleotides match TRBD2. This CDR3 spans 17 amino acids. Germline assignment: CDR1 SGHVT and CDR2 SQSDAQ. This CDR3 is CASSLTSGGLEHRGAVF. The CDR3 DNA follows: TGTGCCAGCAGCTTGACTAGCGGGGGCCTCGAACACCGGGGAGCTGTTTTT.

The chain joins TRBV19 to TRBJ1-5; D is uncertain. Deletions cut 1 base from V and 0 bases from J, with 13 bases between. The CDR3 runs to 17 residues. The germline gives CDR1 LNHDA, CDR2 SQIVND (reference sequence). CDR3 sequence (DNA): TGTGCCAGTAGTATAGGGATGAGGAGTAATAGCAATCAGCCCCAGCATTTT. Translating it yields CASSIGMRSNSNQPQHF.

The CDR3 protein is CASSFYLFKGSPLHF. In nucleotides, the CDR3 is TGTGCCAGCAGTTTTTATTTGTTCAAGGGTTCACCCCTCCACTTT. V usage is TRBV12-3 or TRBV12-4 and J usage is TRBJ1-6; D is unclear. CDR3 length: 15 amino acids. Trimming took off 3 bases at V and 9 bases at J, with 15 bases between the two ends.

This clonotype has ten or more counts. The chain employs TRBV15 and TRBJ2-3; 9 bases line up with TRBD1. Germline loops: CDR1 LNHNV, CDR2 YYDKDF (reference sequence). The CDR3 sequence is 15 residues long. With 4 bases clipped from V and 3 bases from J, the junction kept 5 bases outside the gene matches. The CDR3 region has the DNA TGTGCCACCAGCAAGGACAGGGGCCCAACAGATACGCAGTATTTT. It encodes CATSKDRGPTDTQYF.

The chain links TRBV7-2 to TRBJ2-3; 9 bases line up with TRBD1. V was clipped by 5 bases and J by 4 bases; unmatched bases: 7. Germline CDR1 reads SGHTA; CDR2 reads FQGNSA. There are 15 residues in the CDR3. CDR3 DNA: TGTGCCAGCAGCGTCGGGACAGGGAGACCAGATACGCAGTATTTT. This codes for CASSVGTGRPDTQYF.

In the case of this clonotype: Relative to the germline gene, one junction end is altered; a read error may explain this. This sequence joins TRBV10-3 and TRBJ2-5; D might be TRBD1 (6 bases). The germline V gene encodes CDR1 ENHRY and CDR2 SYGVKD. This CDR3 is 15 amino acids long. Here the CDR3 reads CASSYSAGAGETQYF. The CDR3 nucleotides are TGTGCCAGCAGTTACTCGGCAGGGGCAGGGGAGACCCAGTACTTC.

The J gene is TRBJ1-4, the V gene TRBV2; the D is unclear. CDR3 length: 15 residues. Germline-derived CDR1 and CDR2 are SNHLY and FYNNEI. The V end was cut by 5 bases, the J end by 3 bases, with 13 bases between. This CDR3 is CASSLIGLANEKLFF. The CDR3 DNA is TGTGCCAGCAGTCTAATAGGGCTCGCTAATGAAAAACTGTTTTTT.

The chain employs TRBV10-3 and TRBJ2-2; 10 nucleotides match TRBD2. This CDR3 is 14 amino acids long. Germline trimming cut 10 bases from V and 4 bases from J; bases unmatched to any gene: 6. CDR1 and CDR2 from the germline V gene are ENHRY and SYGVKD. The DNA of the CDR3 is TGTGCCAGCCAGCGGGGGGGCCCCACCGGGGAGCTGTTTTTT. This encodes CASQRGGPTGELFF.

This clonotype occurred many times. CDR3 in amino acids: CAISARDRHTGELFF. DNA for the CDR3: TGTGCCATCAGTGCCCGGGACAGGCACACCGGGGAGCTGTTTTTT. The rearrangement uses TRBV10-3 and TRBJ2-2; TRBD1 matches at 8 bases. There are 15 residues in the CDR3. Trimming at V came to 4 bases and at J to 3 bases, leaving 4 bases not matched to a gene. Germline V CDR1 and CDR2: ENHRY, SYGVKD.

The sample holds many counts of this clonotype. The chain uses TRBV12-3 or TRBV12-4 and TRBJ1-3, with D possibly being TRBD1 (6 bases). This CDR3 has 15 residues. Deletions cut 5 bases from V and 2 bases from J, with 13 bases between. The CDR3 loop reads CASSSRGSPGNTIYF. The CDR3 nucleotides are TGTGCCAGCAGTAGCAGGGGTTCCCCTGGAAACACCATATATTTT.

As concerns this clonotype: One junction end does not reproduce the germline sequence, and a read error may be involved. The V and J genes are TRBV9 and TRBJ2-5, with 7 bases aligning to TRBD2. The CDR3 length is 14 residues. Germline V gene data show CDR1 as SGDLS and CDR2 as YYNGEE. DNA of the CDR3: TGCGCCAGCAGCCCCCAGCCAGGACTAGAGGCCCAGTACTTC. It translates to CASSPQPGLEAQYF.

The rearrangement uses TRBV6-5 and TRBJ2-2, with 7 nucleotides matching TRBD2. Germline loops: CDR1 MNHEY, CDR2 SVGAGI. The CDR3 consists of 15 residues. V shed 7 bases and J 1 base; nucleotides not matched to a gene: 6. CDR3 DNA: TGTGCCAGCACCATTTGGGGGGGGAACACCGGGGAGCTGTTTTTT. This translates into CASTIWGGNTGELFF.

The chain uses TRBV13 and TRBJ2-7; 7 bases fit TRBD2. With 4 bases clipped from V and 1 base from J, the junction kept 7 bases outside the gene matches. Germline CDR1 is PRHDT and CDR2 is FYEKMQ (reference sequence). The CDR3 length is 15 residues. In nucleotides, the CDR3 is TGTGCCAGCAGCTCGGACGGGAGGAAATCCTACGAGCAGTACTTC. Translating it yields CASSSDGRKSYEQYF.

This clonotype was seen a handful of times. CDR3 loop: CASSYSRDGYTF. In nucleotides, the CDR3 is TGTGCCAGCAGTTACTCGAGGGATGGCTACACCTTC. The chain carries TRBV6-5 and TRBJ1-2; D call uncertain. Germline V gene data show CDR1 as MNHEY and CDR2 as SVGAGI. Trimming took off 0 bases at V and 6 bases at J, with 5 bases between the two ends. The CDR3 extends over 12 amino acids.

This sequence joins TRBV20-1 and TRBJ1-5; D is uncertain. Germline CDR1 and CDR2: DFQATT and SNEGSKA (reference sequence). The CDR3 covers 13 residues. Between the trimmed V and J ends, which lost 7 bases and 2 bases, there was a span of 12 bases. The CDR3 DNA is TGCAGTGTCCCGAGCCAAGGCAATCAGCCCCAGCATTTT. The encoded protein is CSVPSQGNQPQHF.

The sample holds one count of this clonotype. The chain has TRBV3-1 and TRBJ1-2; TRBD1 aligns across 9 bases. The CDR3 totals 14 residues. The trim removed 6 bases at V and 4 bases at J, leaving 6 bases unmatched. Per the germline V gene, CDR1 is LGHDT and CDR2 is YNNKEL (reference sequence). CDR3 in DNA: TGTGCCAGCAGTGGACAGGGGACGACCTATGGCTACACCTTC. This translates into CASSGQGTTYGYTF.

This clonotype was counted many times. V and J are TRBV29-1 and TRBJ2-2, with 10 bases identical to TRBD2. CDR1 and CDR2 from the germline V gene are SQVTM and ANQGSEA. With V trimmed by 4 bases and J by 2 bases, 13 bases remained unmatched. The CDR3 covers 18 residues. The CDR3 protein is CSVVVVERGGGNTGELFF. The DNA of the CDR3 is TGCAGCGTTGTGGTGGTGGAGCGGGGGGGGGGAAACACCGGGGAGCTGTTTTTT.

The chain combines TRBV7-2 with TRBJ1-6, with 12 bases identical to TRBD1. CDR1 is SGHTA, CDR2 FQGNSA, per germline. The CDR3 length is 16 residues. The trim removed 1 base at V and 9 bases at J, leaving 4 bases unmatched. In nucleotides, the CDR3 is TGTGCCAGCAGCTTAGTGGGACAGGGGGCGGGTTCACCCCTCCACTTT. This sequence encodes CASSLVGQGAGSPLHF. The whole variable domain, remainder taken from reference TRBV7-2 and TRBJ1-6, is GAGVSQSPSNKVTEKGKDVELRCDPISGHTALYWYRQSLGQGLEFLIYFQGNSAPDKSGLPSDRFSAERTGGSVSTLTIQRTQQEDSAVYLCASSLVGQGAGSPLHFGNGTRLTVT.

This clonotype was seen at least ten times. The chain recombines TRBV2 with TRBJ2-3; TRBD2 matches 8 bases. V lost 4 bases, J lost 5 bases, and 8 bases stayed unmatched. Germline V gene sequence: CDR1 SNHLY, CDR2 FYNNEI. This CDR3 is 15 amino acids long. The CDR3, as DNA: TGTGCCAGCAGTGGAACCGGGGGGGCCGGAGATACGCAGTATTTT. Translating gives CASSGTGGAGDTQYF.

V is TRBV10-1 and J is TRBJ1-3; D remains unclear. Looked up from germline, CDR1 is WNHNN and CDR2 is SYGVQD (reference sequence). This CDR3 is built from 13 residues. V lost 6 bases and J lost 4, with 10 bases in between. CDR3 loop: CASRLREGNTIYF. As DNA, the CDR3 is TGCGCCAGCAGGTTGCGGGAAGGAAACACCATATATTTT.

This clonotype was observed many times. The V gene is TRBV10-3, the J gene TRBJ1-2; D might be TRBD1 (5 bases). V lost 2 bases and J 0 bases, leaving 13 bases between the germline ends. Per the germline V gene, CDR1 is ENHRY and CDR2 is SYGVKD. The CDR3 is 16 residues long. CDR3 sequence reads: CAISEIGVTANYGYTF. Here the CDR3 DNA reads TGTGCCATCAGTGAGATAGGGGTGACAGCTAACTATGGCTACACCTTC.

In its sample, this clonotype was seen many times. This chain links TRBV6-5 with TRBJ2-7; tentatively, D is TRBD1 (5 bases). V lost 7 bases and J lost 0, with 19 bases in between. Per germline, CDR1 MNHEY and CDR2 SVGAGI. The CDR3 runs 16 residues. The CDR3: CASTRSGLTSSYEQYF. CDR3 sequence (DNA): TGTGCCAGCACCAGGTCAGGGCTAACAAGCTCCTACGAGCAGTACTTC.

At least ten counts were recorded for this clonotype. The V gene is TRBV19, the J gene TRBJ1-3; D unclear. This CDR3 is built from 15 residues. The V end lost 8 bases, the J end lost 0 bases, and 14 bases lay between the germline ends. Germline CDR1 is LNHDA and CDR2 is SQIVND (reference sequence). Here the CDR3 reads CASGASHISGNTIYF. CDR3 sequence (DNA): TGTGCCAGTGGTGCCAGTCATATCTCTGGAAACACCATATATTTT. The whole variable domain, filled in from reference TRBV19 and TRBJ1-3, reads DGGITQSPKYLFRKEGQNVTLSCEQNLNHDAMYWYRQDPGQGLRLIYYSQIVNDFQKGDIAEGYSVSREKKESFPLTVTSAQKNPTAFYLCASGASHISGNTIYFGEGSWLTVV.

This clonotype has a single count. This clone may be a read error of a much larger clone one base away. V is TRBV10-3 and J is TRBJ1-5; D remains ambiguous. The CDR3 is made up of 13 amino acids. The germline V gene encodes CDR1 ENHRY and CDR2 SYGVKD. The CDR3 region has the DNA TGTGCCAGCAGTGCAAATAGCAATCAGCCCCAGCATTTT. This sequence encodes CASSANSNQPQHF.

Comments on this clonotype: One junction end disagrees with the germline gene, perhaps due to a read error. CDR3 amino acids: CASSLAGGTQPQHF. CDR3 in DNA: TGCGCCAGCAGCTTGGCCGGCGGGACTCAGCCCCAGCATTTT. The chain couples TRBV9 to TRBJ1-5; D might be TRBD1 (5 bases). The CDR3 consists of 14 residues. Germline values: CDR1 SGDLS, CDR2 YYNGEE.

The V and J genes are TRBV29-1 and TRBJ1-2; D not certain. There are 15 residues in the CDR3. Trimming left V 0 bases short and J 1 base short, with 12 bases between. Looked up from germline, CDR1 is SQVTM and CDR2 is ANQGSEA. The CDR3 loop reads CSVEDGPHLNYGYTF. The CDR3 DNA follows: TGCAGCGTTGAAGACGGCCCGCACCTTAACTATGGCTACACCTTC.

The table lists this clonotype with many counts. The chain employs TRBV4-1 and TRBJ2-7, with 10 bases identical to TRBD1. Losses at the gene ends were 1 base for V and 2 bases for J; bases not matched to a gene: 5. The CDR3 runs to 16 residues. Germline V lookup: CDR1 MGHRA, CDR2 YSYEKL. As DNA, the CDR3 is TGCGCCAGCAGCCAAGGGGGACAGGGGTTCACCTACGAGCAGTACTTC. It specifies CASSQGGQGFTYEQYF.

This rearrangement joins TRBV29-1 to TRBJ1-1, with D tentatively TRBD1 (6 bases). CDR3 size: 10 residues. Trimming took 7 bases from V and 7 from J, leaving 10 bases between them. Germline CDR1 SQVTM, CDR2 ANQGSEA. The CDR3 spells CSGAGDEAFF. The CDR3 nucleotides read TGCAGCGGGGCAGGGGATGAAGCTTTCTTT.

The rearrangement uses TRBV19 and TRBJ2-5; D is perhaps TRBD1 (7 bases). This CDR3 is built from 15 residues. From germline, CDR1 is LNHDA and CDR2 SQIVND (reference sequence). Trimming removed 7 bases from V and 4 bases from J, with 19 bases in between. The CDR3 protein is CASTPRGTERETQYF. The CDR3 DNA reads TGTGCCAGTACCCCCAGGGGGACTGAACGAGAGACCCAGTACTTC. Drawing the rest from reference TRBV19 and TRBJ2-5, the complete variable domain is DGGITQSPKYLFRKEGQNVTLSCEQNLNHDAMYWYRQDPGQGLRLIYYSQIVNDFQKGDIAEGYSVSREKKESFPLTVTSAQKNPTAFYLCASTPRGTERETQYFGPGTRLLVL.

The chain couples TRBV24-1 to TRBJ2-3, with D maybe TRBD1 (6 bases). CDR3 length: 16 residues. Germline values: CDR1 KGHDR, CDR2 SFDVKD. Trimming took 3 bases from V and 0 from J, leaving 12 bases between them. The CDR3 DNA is TGTGCCACCAGTGATCTGGACAGCTCTAGCACAGATACGCAGTATTTT. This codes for CATSDLDSSSTDTQYF.